What follows describes a single TCR beta chain. The sample belongs to a study of blood T cell repertoires in COVID-19. Overall study context: Sample material is recorded as cDNA or gDNA derived from T cells, B-cell-depleted T cells, or PBMCs.

This CDR3 region has 14 residues. Germline-derived CDR1 and CDR2 are LNHNV and YYDKDF (reference sequence). V was clipped by 0 bases and J by 0 bases, with 5 bases between them. Original handling: Reference gene primers were amplified, and this amplification served to estimate nucleated cell counts. Clones were read by immunoSEQ multiplex PCR, and TCRdb kept only the in-frame ones, dropping some. V and J calls and clone size are as listed in that table; D and trimming were resolved from the DNA. The data hold about 310,000 clones, with around 87% observed a single time. This receptor was identified in a woman between 50 and 59 years old who had recovered from COVID-19. The chain is built from TRBV15 and TRBJ1-2; D gene ambiguous. The sample was peripheral blood. The CDR3 loop reads CATSRDRSNYGYTF. CDR3 nucleotides: TGTGCCACCAGCAGAGATCGGTCTAACTATGGCTACACCTTC.